These 4 T cell receptor beta chains were sequenced from one sample in a study of CD8+ T cells in alopecia areata. Following RNA extraction, reverse transcription yielded cDNA that acted as the sequencing template. Sequencing used immunoSEQ multiplex PCR; TCRdb keeps in-frame clones, though not all of them. The sample contains some 120,000 clones, around 53% of which appear only once. Treatment of the sample: oral pan-JAK inhibitor, 5-10 mg twice daily. This specimen consisted of CD8+ T cells sorted from blood, obtained at week 24, from a patient treated with tofacitinib. These receptor sequences come from a human donor with alopecia areata.

The chain joins TRBV13 to TRBJ1-1, with a possible D match to TRBD1 (6 bases). The V gene lost 4 bases and the J gene lost 8 bases, with 14 bases spanning the gap. This CDR3 has 13 residues. Germline CDR1 is PRHDT and CDR2 is FYEKMQ (reference sequence). CDR3 coding DNA: TGTGCCAGCAGCTCTCAACAGGGTGCCGAAGCTTTCTTT. It is translated as CASSSQQGAEAFF.

The chain employs TRBV2 and TRBJ1-5; D may be TRBD1 (6 bases). Trimming removed 4 bases at V and 10 bases at J, with 8 bases between. CDR1 is SNHLY, CDR2 FYNNEI, per germline. The CDR3 has 11 residues. The CDR3 protein is CASSVRGPQHF. Here the CDR3 DNA reads TGTGCCAGCAGTGTCAGGGGTCCCCAGCATTTT.

The J gene is TRBJ1-3, the V gene TRBV9, with a possible D match to TRBD1 (6 bases). Trimming removed 2 bases from V and 12 bases from J, with 12 bases in between. Germline V gene sequence: CDR1 SGDLS, CDR2 YYNGEE. This CDR3 is 12 amino acids long. Here the CDR3 reads CASSVEGRGIYF. The CDR3 DNA sequence: TGTGCCAGCAGCGTCGAAGGCAGGGGCATATATTTT. Drawing the rest from reference TRBV9 and TRBJ1-3, the complete variable domain is DSGVTQTPKHLITATGQRVTLRCSPRSGDLSVYWYQQSLDQGLQFLIQYYNGEERAKGNILERFSAQQFPDLHSELNLSSLELGDSALYFCASSVEGRGIYFGEGSWLTVV.

The rearrangement uses TRBV12-5 and TRBJ2-7; D ambiguous. The germline V gene has CDR1 LGHNT and CDR2 FRNRAP. Trimming stripped 1 base from V and 7 bases from J, with 20 bases between. This CDR3 region has 16 residues. The CDR3 loop is CASGLATRTGFWEQYF. The CDR3 DNA follows: TGTGCTAGTGGTTTGGCGACTCGGACGGGTTTCTGGGAGCAGTACTTC.